This T cell receptor beta chain was recorded in a study of shared clonotypes between healthy human individuals (dated by TCRdb to about 2020). With regard to the full study: Three men and a couple of women, aged 18 to 49 years, made up the cohort. Libraries were prepared and TCR repertoires were sequenced by different laboratories using diverse techniques, in order to increase sequencing depth and limit assay-specific biases. The study deeply sequenced blood TCR repertoires of about five healthy adults to estimate repertoire size and the extent of clonotype sharing between individuals. For each donor, CD4 naive and CD4 memory were each run on three plates, CD8 naive on two plates, and CD8 memory on one plate. Leukapheresis yielded between about 0.9 and 8.9 billion PBMCs per donor.

In regard to this clone: Its recognized antigen is unknown. No much larger clone exists at a distance of one base, and base qualities are not known.

Using the deep immunoSEQ assay, multiplex PCR amplified TCR CDR3 regions from genomic DNA. Extracted genomic DNA from each cell subset was distributed evenly across all wells of several immunoSEQ 96-well plates, and each plate was treated as a replicate. For sorted subsets, each replicate PCR was loaded with about 0.2 ug genomic DNA, equivalent to some 31,000 T cell genomes. Purified libraries were quantified with a Qubit 3.0 fluorometer, sized on a Bioanalyzer 2100, and re-quantified with the KAPA Library Quantification kit. A separate single-read 150-cycle Illumina NextSeq 550 flow cell was used to sequence each immunoSEQ 96-well plate. Per the original workflow: Because only junctional sequences without quality scores were contained in the immunoSEQ output, filtering matching that applied to full-length reads could not be performed. To assign V/J genes and CDR3, sequences were annotated against IMGT germline references using PyIR, a Python wrapper for IgBLAST v1.9. Reads with weak V/J assignments (E-value above 1e-6), missing CDR3, stop codons, out-of-frame junctions, or ambiguous translated residues were removed. A V3J clonotype was defined by an identical inferred V gene, J gene, and CDR3 amino acid sequence. Percentage overlap between repertoires was computed as shared unique clonotypes divided by the size of the smaller repertoire. Richness of each repertoire was evaluated using RTK rarefaction, the Chao1 estimator, and Recon v2.1 estimates of unobserved clonotypes. OLGA was used to compute generation probabilities for all TCRbeta clonotypes that the gDNA method yielded from four donors. The immuneACCESS repertoire file appears here via TCRdb, limited to in-frame rearrangements. These files lack a portion of the clones; in checked studies, under half of the deficit traces to unresolved V genes, and the cause of the others is not known. V and J calls and clone size follow that table, whereas D and trimming were derived from the DNA. Across this sample there are millions of clones, with about 94% seen only once. The biggest ten clones account for roughly 1% of the sample.

Broader findings and caveats from the paper: Compared with non-shared clonotypes, clonotypes shared by all four sorted-subset donors had higher generation probabilities. Sampling was restricted to blood, and TCR repertoires in tissues likely differ from the TCR repertoires found in blood. Rarefaction of sorted-subset datasets indicated incomplete sequencing despite the large sequencing depth. Pairwise subsampling indicated that sequencing depth was expected to affect the degree of clonotype sharing among donors. Because the study included a small number of donors, the genetic and exposure-history diversity represented was limited. Larger estimated clonotype richness was generally found for naive subsets than for memory subsets. Sharing across a handful of donors was observed for approximately 4.6% of naive CD4, 3% to 4% of naive CD8, 2% to 2.5% of memory CD4, and about 0.38% of memory CD8 clonotypes.

Here V drops 7 bases and J drops 0 bases, and the junction holds 4 bases not matched to any gene. Its CDR3 holds 14 amino acids, cysteine through phenylalanine. Of all the DNA, just the CDR3 is kept, 42 bases in frame from base 1. For the CD8 naive samples, CD45RO-negative cells were positively selected for CCR7, yielding a CD45RA+CCR7+ population from which TemRA cells were excluded. The donors were healthy, HIV-negative adults with no recently reported acute infections or vaccinations. Only Caucasian adults living in Nashville, Tennessee, USA were represented among the donors. Blood was obtained by leukapheresis, after which PBMCs were separated by Ficoll-Histopaque density gradient centrifugation and cryopreserved in liquid nitrogen vapor phase. Purity and quantity of every magnetically sorted T cell population were checked by analytical flow cytometry. From each sorted fraction, genomic DNA was isolated and quantified by UV absorbance on a Nanodrop 2000c.

Sequenced material: naive CD8+ T cells sorted from blood. The cell subset or site label, read with the paper, signifies: CD45RA+CCR7+. The V gene is TRBV23-1 and the J gene is TRBJ2-7; a stretch of 9 junction bases matches TRBD1. TRBV23-1 is known as an ORF, though its function is uncertain. The source is a man aged 18 to 30 in good health. The DNA sequence reads TGCGCCAGCAAGGGGACAGGGTCCTCCTACGAGCAGTACTTC. Translated, it gives CASKGTGSSYEQYF.